The source of this T cell receptor beta chain is a study of Ad26.COV2.S vaccination and SARS-CoV-2 variants. Study context: Doses of Ad26.COV2.S were injected into muscle once or twice, 56 days apart.

Generated by immunoSEQ multiplex PCR, the TCRdb table keeps only in-frame clones and is missing some. The repertoire includes some 390,000 clones, around nine tenths of them detected once, and roughly 3.2% sits in the top ten. Trimming removed 9 bases from V and 2 bases from J, with 6 bases in between. This CDR3 is built from 11 residues. Germline V gene data show CDR1 as SNHLY and CDR2 as FYNNEI. As to treatment: around 19 received Ad26.COV2.S at low or high dose, single or two shots; roughly 5 received placebo; per-sample allocation not given. Day 63 after the first vaccine or placebo injection was the time point for sampling.

The material was peripheral blood, obtained in a trial of Ad26.COV2.S vaccine versus placebo. This TCR was recovered from a person aged 18-65 years who received the Ad26.COV2.S COVID-19 vaccine or a placebo. V gene TRBV2 combines with J gene TRBJ2-3; D gene unclear. In nucleotides, the CDR3 is TGTGCCAGTCAGATCACAGATACGCAGTATTTT. This codes for CASQITDTQYF.